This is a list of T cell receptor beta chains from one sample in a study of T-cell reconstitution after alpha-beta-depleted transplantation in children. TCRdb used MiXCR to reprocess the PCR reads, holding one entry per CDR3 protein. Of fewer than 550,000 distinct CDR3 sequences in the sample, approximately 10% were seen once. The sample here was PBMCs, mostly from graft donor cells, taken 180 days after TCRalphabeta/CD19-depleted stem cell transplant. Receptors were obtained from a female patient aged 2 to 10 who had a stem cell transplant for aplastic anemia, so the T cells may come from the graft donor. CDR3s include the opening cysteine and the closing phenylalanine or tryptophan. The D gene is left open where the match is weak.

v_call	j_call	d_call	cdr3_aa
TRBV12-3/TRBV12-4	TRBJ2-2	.	CASSFTPYFLRNTGELFF
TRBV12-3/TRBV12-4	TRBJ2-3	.	CASSFGSAGTPADTQYF
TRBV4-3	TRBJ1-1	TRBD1	CASSQITGARAEAFF
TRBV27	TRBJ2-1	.	CASSLLLRSDEQFF
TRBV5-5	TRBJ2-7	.	CASSLGPGRAYYEQYF
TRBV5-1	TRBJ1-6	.	CASSHTPGRTYSPLHF
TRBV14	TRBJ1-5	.	CASSQGAGSNQPQHF
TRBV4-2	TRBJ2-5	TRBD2	CASSQDGTSGRIWETQYF
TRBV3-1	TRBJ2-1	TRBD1	CASSQDLGTGSYNEQFF
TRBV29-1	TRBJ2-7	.	CSVRNYEQYF
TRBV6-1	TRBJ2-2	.	CASKEGTGANTGELFF
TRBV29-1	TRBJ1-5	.	CSAGGVNQPQHF
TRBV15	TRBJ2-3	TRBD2	CATSRERGLAGTDTQYF
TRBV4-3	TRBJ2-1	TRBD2	CASSQASGNPNEQFF
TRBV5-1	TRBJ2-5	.	CASSSAPGEETQYF
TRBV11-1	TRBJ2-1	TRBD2	CASSSGENNEQFF
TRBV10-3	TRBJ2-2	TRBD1	CAISSTGANTGELFF
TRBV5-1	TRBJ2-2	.	CASTRRTDTNTGELFF
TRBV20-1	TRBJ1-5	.	CSASSPRRGLGRPQHF
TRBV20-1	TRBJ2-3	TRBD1	CSASGDRNTDTQYF
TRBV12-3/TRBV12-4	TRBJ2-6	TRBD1	CASSVQGRGANVLTF
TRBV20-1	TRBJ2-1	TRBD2	CSARARLASSYNEQFF
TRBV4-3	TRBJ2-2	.	CASSLTAQPGGDTGELFF
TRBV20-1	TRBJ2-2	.	CSITYPLLGGGSGELFF
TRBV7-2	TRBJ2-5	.	CASSPPGLPRGETQYF
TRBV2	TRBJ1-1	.	CASSELVAGYTEAFF
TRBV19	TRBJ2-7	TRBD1	CARNDRGDEQYF
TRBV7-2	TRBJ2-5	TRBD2	CASSSWTSGTQETQYF
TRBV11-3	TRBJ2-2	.	CASSPAAELFF
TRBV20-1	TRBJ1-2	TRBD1	CSAPGDSFNRGPNGYTF
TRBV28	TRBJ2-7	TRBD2	CASSRGRMTDYEQYF
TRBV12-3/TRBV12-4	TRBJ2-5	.	CASSLVASETQYF
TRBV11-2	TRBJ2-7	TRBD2	CASSPERELSEQYF
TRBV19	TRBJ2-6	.	CASTQDPAVSSGANVLTF
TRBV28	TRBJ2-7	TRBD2	CASTGPTAGRYEQYF
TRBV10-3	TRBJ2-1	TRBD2	CASGLAGGYNEQFF
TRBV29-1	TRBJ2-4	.	CSVYHRAKNIQYF
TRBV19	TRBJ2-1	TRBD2	CASSSHEGGTYNEQFF
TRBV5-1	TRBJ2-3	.	CASTELTSSPTDTQYF
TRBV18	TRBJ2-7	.	CASSPGQDYEQYF
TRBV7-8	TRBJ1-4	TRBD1	CASSLQGAVTKLFF
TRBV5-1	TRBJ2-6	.	CASSLAAPGANGLTF
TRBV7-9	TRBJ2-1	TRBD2	CASSPEGLVVNEQFF
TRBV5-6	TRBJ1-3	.	CASSLSPGGGNTIYF
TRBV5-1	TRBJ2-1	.	CASSLSLGGANEQFF
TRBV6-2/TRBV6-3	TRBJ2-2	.	CAIPAYPGSNTGELFF
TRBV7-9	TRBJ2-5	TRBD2	CASSTVGLAGAQETQYF
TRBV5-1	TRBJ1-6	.	CASSLEAVKVNSPLHF
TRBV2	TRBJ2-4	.	CASSPGTPAKNIQYF
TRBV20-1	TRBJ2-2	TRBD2	CSARSGLAGVWTGELFF
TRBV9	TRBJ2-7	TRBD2	CASSGGGNYEQYF
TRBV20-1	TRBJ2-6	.	CSASMARWANVLTF